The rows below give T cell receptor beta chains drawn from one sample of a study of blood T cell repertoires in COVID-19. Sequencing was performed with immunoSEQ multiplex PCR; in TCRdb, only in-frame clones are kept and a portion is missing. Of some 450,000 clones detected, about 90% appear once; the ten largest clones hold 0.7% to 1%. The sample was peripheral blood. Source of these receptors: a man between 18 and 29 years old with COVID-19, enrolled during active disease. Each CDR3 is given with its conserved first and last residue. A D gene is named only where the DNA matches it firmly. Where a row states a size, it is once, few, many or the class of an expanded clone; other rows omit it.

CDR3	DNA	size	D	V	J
CASSSPGTSDEQYF	TGTGCCAGCAGTTCCCCCGGGACTAGCGACGAGCAGTACTTC	.	TRBD2	TRBV6-5	TRBJ2-7
CASSTFRTATNSPLHF	TGTGCCAGCAGCACATTTCGGACAGCAACAAATTCACCCCTCCACTTT	.	.	TRBV5-6	TRBJ1-6
CACSQGTQETQYF	TGTGCCTGTTCACAGGGGACTCAAGAGACCCAGTACTTC	.	.	TRBV30	TRBJ2-5
CASSERGQGWRRNYGYTF	TGTGCCAGCAGTGAAAGGGGACAGGGATGGAGGAGAAACTATGGCTACACCTTC	.	TRBD1	TRBV6-1	TRBJ1-2
CASSSGTDNSPLHF	TGCGCCAGCAGCTCCGGGACAGATAATTCACCCCTCCACTTT	.	TRBD1	TRBV5-1	TRBJ1-6
CASSYSTSGGETQYF	TGTGCCAGCAGTTACTCGACTAGCGGGGGAGAGACCCAGTACTTC	.	TRBD2	TRBV6-5	TRBJ2-5
CASSLVLPGVNTEAFF	TGTGCCAGCAGCTTAGTTTTACCGGGAGTTAACACTGAAGCTTTCTTT	.	.	TRBV11-2	TRBJ1-1
CATSIGRDGAEAFF	TGTGCCACCAGCATTGGGAGGGACGGAGCCGAAGCTTTCTTT	.	.	TRBV15	TRBJ1-1
CASATGVRVTDTQYF	TGTGCTAGTGCCACCGGGGTGCGGGTCACAGATACGCAGTATTTT	.	.	TRBV12-5	TRBJ2-3
CASSPGTGRNTGELFF	TGTGCCAGCAGCCCAGGGACAGGGCGTAACACCGGGGAGCTGTTTTTT	.	TRBD1	TRBV3-1/TRBV3-2	TRBJ2-2
CASSQDVRVGAFF	TGTGCCAGCAGCCAAGATGTGAGGGTCGGAGCTTTCTTT	few	.	TRBV14	TRBJ1-1
CATSDFPITDTQYF	TGTGCCACCAGTGATTTCCCTATTACAGATACGCAGTATTTT	.	.	TRBV24-1	TRBJ2-3
CASSLAGAYEQYF	TGTGCCAGCAGCTTAGCAGGGGCCTACGAGCAGTACTTC	few	.	TRBV7-9	TRBJ2-7
CASSPAPTDTGELFF	TGCGCCAGCAGCCCGGCCCCGACAGACACCGGGGAGCTGTTTTTT	.	.	TRBV5-1	TRBJ2-2
CASSAGGASEQYF	TGTGCCAGCAGCGCCGGGGGGGCCTCCGAGCAGTACTTC	.	TRBD2	TRBV9	TRBJ2-7
CASSMEGRDEQFF	TGTGCCAGCAGCATGGAGGGGAGGGATGAGCAGTTCTTC	.	TRBD2	TRBV5-6	TRBJ2-1
CASSSSGGRNTIYF	TGTGCCAGCAGTTCCTCCGGGGGACGAAACACCATATATTTT	.	.	TRBV28	TRBJ1-3
CASRDTAGEAFF	TGCGCCAGCAGGGATACAGCGGGTGAAGCTTTCTTT	.	.	TRBV10-2	TRBJ1-1
CASSDDRGPGYTF	TGCGCCAGCAGCGATGACAGGGGGCCCGGCTACACCTTC	.	TRBD1	TRBV5-1	TRBJ1-2
CASSIASDFSEQYF	TGTGCCAGTAGTATTGCTAGCGACTTCTCCGAGCAGTACTTC	.	.	TRBV19	TRBJ2-7
CAWSRRQGEAEAFF	TGTGCCTGGAGTCGAAGACAGGGGGAGGCTGAAGCTTTCTTT	.	TRBD1	TRBV30	TRBJ1-1
CASSLRVQETQYF	TGTGCCAGCAGCTTACGGGTTCAAGAGACCCAGTACTTC	.	.	TRBV11-3	TRBJ2-5
CASMRGGYGYTF	TGTGCCAGTATGAGGGGGGGGTATGGCTACACCTTC	.	.	TRBV19	TRBJ1-2
CASSRQGALAQFF	TGTGCCAGCAGCCGACAGGGGGCCCTAGCGCAGTTCTTC	.	TRBD1	TRBV7-3	TRBJ2-1
CASSLGFRDSPLHF	TGTGCCAGCAGCTTAGGGTTCAGGGATTCACCCCTCCACTTT	.	.	TRBV11-2	TRBJ1-6
CASSIRGLLNEQYF	TGTGCCAGTAGTATTAGGGGGCTTTTAAACGAGCAGTACTTC	.	TRBD1	TRBV19	TRBJ2-7
CASSAIPTGGGETQYF	TGCGCCAGCAGCGCGATCCCGACAGGGGGAGGAGAGACCCAGTACTTC	.	TRBD1	TRBV5-1	TRBJ2-5
CASSPNRVSGYDEQYF	TGTGCCAGCTCACCGAACCGGGTTTCGGGGTATGACGAGCAGTACTTC	.	.	TRBV18	TRBJ2-7
CASSLVPTYNSPLHF	TGTGCCAGCAGCTTGGTTCCTACCTATAATTCACCCCTCCACTTT	.	.	TRBV5-4	TRBJ1-6
CASRFGQGLSYEQYF	TGTGCCAGCCGCTTTGGACAGGGCCTCTCCTACGAGCAGTACTTC	once	TRBD1	TRBV2	TRBJ2-7
CASSYDSLDGYTF	TGTGCCAGCAGTTACGACTCGTTGGATGGCTACACCTTC	.	.	TRBV6-5	TRBJ1-2
CASSADRDGYTF	TGCGCCAGCAGCGCGGACAGGGACGGCTACACCTTC	.	TRBD1	TRBV5-1	TRBJ1-2
CASSLGTTKNTGELFF	TGCGCCAGCAGCTTGGGGACTACCAAGAACACCGGGGAGCTGTTTTTT	.	.	TRBV5-1	TRBJ2-2
CASSLGGMNTEAFF	TGTGCCAGTAGTCTAGGGGGCATGAACACTGAAGCTTTCTTT	.	TRBD1	TRBV19	TRBJ1-1